This T cell receptor (beta chain) was observed in a study of cytomegalovirus exposure and HLA in healthy donors. Germline-derived CDR1 and CDR2 are MNHEY and SVGAGI. V gave up 2 bases and J gave up 7 bases, with 18 bases separating them. This CDR3 comprises 15 residues. With 60 Vbeta and 13 Jbeta primers, the PCR was carried out. Clones were sequenced by immunoSEQ multiplex PCR, and TCRdb holds only the in-frame ones, with some missing. Here the sample spans about 210,000 clones, roughly 80% being singletons. The sequence was collected from a man aged 35 to 55 in good health and CMV-seropositive. The sample taken for sequencing was PBMCs. The chain has TRBV6-5 and TRBJ2-7; weak D call: TRBD1 (5 bases). The CDR3 here is CASSYPSKGQWEQYF. In nucleotides, the CDR3 is TGTGCCAGCAGTTACCCGAGCAAGGGGCAGTGGGAGCAGTACTTC.